Listed here are 10 T cell receptor beta chains from one sample, sequenced in a study of OX40 agonist ivuxolimab in advanced cancers. Using immunoSEQ multiplex PCR, the repertoire was profiled, and TCRdb retains in-frame clones only, with some absent. The repertoire holds under 95,000 clones, with around 90% as singletons. The specimen was CD4+ or CD8+ T cells sorted from blood, collected in a trial of the OX40 agonist ivuxolimab. These receptors came from an adult with an advanced solid tumor such as melanoma, head and neck, liver or kidney cancer.

For the CDR3, the DNA is TGTGCCTTTAGGGCGGGATTCAACGAGCAGTACTTC. Amino acids: CAFRAGFNEQYF. The chain combines TRBV30 with TRBJ2-7; D may be TRBD2 (6 bases). The CDR3 covers 12 residues. Germline CDR1 GTSNPN, CDR2 SVGIG (reference sequence). Trimming cost V 7 bases and J 5 bases, with 15 bases left between them. The whole variable domain, remainder taken from reference TRBV30 and TRBJ2-7, is SQTIHQWPATLVQPVGSPLSLECTVEGTSNPNLYWYRQAAGRGLQLLFYSVGIGQISSEVPQNLSASRPQDRQFILSSKKLLLSDSGFYLCAFRAGFNEQYFGPGTRLTVT.

The V and J genes are TRBV9 and TRBJ1-2; D unclear. V was clipped by 0 bases and J by 2 bases, with 8 bases between them. Germline V CDR1 and CDR2: SGDLS, YYNGEE. CDR3 length equals 14 residues. CDR3 coding DNA: TGTGCCAGCAGCGTAGCGGTCGGAAACTATGGCTACACCTTC. Amino acid sequence: CASSVAVGNYGYTF.

The chain links TRBV9 to TRBJ2-5; no clear D gene. Trimming stripped 4 bases from V and 2 bases from J, with 12 bases between. The V gene's germline CDR1 is SGDLS and CDR2 YYNGEE. The CDR3 spans 14 residues. CDR3 bases: TGTGCCAGCAGCCCGGGCCTCACACAAGAGACCCAGTACTTC. Amino acid sequence: CASSPGLTQETQYF.

This clone was counted once. V gene TRBV5-1 combines with J gene TRBJ2-7; D is uncertain. The V gene's germline CDR1 is SGHRS and CDR2 YFSETQ. This CDR3 comprises 12 residues. The ends were cut back, 2 bases at V and 2 bases at J, with 5 bases in the middle. The CDR3 DNA reads as TGCGCCAGCAGCTTTGGTGCCTACGAGCAGTACTTC. Residues: CASSFGAYEQYF.

This chain uses TRBV5-1 with TRBJ2-5; D is perhaps TRBD1 or TRBD2 (5 bases each). This CDR3 is 15 amino acids long. Germline V lookup: CDR1 SGHRS, CDR2 YFSETQ. V gave up 4 bases and J gave up 1 base, with 14 bases separating them. The CDR3 protein is CASSRTGTTQETQYF. As DNA, the CDR3 is TGCGCCAGCAGCCGGACCGGGACGACCCAAGAGACCCAGTACTTC.

The chain employs TRBV5-4 and TRBJ1-6, with 10 bases matching TRBD1. The CDR3 is 16 residues long. Germline-derived CDR1 and CDR2 are SGHNT and YYREEE (reference sequence). The V and J ends lost 3 bases and 9 bases, in that order; junction bases with no gene match: 9. The CDR3 DNA reads TGTGCCAGCAGCTCTGGACAGGGGGTATTATTTTCACCCCTCCACTTT. Translating gives CASSSGQGVLFSPLHF.

This chain uses TRBV5-1 with TRBJ2-7, with TRBD1 matching over 7 bases. The CDR3 runs 15 residues. CDR1 is SGHRS, CDR2 YFSETQ, per germline. The ends lost 4 bases at V and 2 bases at J; junction bases unmatched: 9. CDR3 protein: CASSTRGQGAYEQYF. The CDR3 coding sequence is TGCGCCAGCAGCACAAGGGGGCAGGGCGCCTACGAGCAGTACTTC.

This clone appeared a few times. The genes are TRBV7-8 and TRBJ2-1, with D perhaps TRBD2 (6 bases). Trimming removed 1 base at V and 1 base at J, with 14 bases between. Germline V CDR1 and CDR2: SGHVS, FQNEAQ. CDR3 length: 17 residues. Here the CDR3 reads CASSLVQQAGSYNEQFF. The CDR3 coding sequence is TGTGCCAGCAGCTTAGTTCAGCAGGCGGGATCCTACAATGAGCAGTTCTTC.

V and J are TRBV19 and TRBJ1-2, with 7 positions matching TRBD1. CDR1 is LNHDA and CDR2 is SQIVND in the germline V gene (reference sequence). This CDR3 contains 15 residues. Trimming at V came to 6 bases and at J to 3 bases, leaving 10 bases not matched to a gene. In DNA form, the CDR3 reads TGTGCCAGTAGCATTTTTTCAGGGACAGACTATGGCTACACCTTC. Protein product: CASSIFSGTDYGYTF.

This chain links TRBV6-1 with TRBJ2-1; D is uncertain. CDR1 and CDR2 from the germline V gene are MNHNS and SASEGT. The CDR3 has 11 residues. The V end was cut by 6 bases, the J end by 7 bases, with 7 bases between. Written as DNA, the CDR3 is TGTGCCAGCAGGATCGGGAATGAGCAGTTCTTC. Its protein product is CASRIGNEQFF.